Presented here are 28 T cell receptor beta chains from one specimen sequenced in a study of cytomegalovirus exposure and HLA in healthy donors. The study ran its PCR with 60 Vbeta and 13 Jbeta primers. Only in-frame clones appear in the TCRdb table, and some are missing; sequencing was by immunoSEQ multiplex PCR. Its listing shows about 170,000 clones. Sequences were obtained from PBMCs. Source of these receptors: a woman in her fifties or sixties in good health and CMV-seronegative.

The chain has TRBV10-3 and TRBJ1-1, with TRBD1 matching 10 bases. Germline trimming cut 0 bases from V and 7 bases from J; bases unmatched to any gene: 8. This CDR3 has 16 residues. In germline, CDR1 is ENHRY, CDR2 SYGVKD. For the CDR3, the DNA is TGTGCCATCAGTGAGTCGTCCGCAGGACAGGGGGGTGAAGCTTTCTTT. Translation gives CAISESSAGQGGEAFF.

This rearrangement joins TRBV27 to TRBJ1-4, with D possibly being TRBD1 (5 bases). This CDR3 has 13 residues. Germline values: CDR1 MNHEY, CDR2 SMNVEV (reference sequence). Trimming shortened V by 2 bases and J by 5 bases, and 6 bases separated the two germline ends. The DNA for the CDR3 is TGTGCCAGCAGTTTAGGGGGGAATGAAAAACTGTTTTTT. It specifies CASSLGGNEKLFF.

V is TRBV5-1 and J is TRBJ2-7, with 12 bases identical to TRBD2. The length of the CDR3 is 19 residues. With 2 bases clipped from V and 3 bases from J, the junction kept 15 bases outside the gene matches. Germline assignment: CDR1 SGHRS and CDR2 YFSETQ. Here the CDR3 DNA reads TGCGCCAGCAGCTTAGGGTCTAGCGGGAGGGCAATGCCTCTCTACGAGCAGTACTTC. This codes for CASSLGSSGRAMPLYEQYF.

The V gene is TRBV11-3, the J gene TRBJ1-1; the D gene is possibly TRBD1 (5 bases). V was cut by 1 base and J by 3 bases, with 6 bases left in between. Germline-derived CDR1 and CDR2 are SGHNT and YENEEA. The CDR3 is made up of 13 amino acids. CDR3 nucleotide sequence: TGTGCCAGCAGCTTAGGGGGGGACACTGAAGCTTTCTTT. As protein: CASSLGGDTEAFF.

The rearrangement links TRBV7-8 to TRBJ2-5; 8 nucleotides agree with TRBD2. The CDR3 length is 14 residues. The germline CDR1 and CDR2 sequences are SGHVS and FQNEAQ. V lost 4 bases and J lost 4; bases outside the gene matches: 5. In nucleotides, the CDR3 is TGTGCCAGCAGCTCCCCGGGGGGGGGAGAGACCCAGTACTTC. Translating gives CASSSPGGGETQYF.

The J gene is TRBJ1-2, the V gene TRBV5-4; 9 bases agree with TRBD1. From germline, CDR1 is SGHNT and CDR2 YYREEE (reference sequence). CDR3 size: 14 residues. Losses at the gene ends were 4 bases for V and 9 bases for J; bases not matched to a gene: 10. CDR3 sequence (DNA): TGTGCCAGCAGCGTACAGGGGGCCCCGATAAGCTACACCTTC. This sequence encodes CASSVQGAPISYTF. Full variable domain (remainder filled in from reference TRBV5-4 and TRBJ1-2): ETGVTQSPTHLIKTRGQQVTLRCSSQSGHNTVSWYQQALGQGPQFIFQYYREEENGRGNFPPRFSGLQFPNYSSELNVNALELDDSALYLCASSVQGAPISYTFGSGTRLTVV.

The chain has TRBV27 and TRBJ1-2, with a tentative D call TRBD1 (6 bases). The germline V gene encodes CDR1 MNHEY and CDR2 SMNVEV (reference sequence). The CDR3 runs 12 residues. V lost 5 bases to trimming and J lost 2 bases, with 6 bases between them. CDR3 DNA sequence: TGTGCCAGCAGTACAGGGAACTATGGCTACACCTTC. As protein: CASSTGNYGYTF.

The chain couples TRBV29-1 to TRBJ1-5; 8 bases map to TRBD1. The CDR3 is 15 residues long. V lost 5 bases to trimming and J lost 2 bases; unmatched junction nucleotides: 8. Per the germline V gene, CDR1 is SQVTM and CDR2 is ANQGSEA. The chain's CDR3 is CSVKLDRGRNQPQHF. CDR3 bases: TGCAGCGTTAAACTCGACAGGGGTCGCAATCAGCCCCAGCATTTT.

The chain combines TRBV7-2 with TRBJ2-1, with D possibly being TRBD2 (6 bases). V was trimmed by 6 bases and J by 7 bases, leaving 22 bases between them. From germline, CDR1 is SGHTA and CDR2 FQGNSA. This CDR3 region has 16 residues. The CDR3 DNA is TGTGCCAGCAGGGGGGGAGGAGGTCCGGGGTGGAATGAGCAGTTCTTC. Translated: CASRGGGGPGWNEQFF. Looking up the rest from reference TRBV7-2 and TRBJ2-1 gives the full variable domain: GAGVSQSPSNKVTEKGKDVELRCDPISGHTALYWYRQSLGQGLEFLIYFQGNSAPDKSGLPSDRFSAERTGGSVSTLTIQRTQQEDSAVYLCASRGGGGPGWNEQFFGPGTRLTVL.

This sequence joins TRBV10-3 and TRBJ2-7; 8 positions agree with TRBD2. V lost 0 bases and J lost 3; bases outside the gene matches: 7. CDR1 and CDR2 from the germline V gene are ENHRY and SYGVKD. The CDR3 covers 16 residues. The CDR3 DNA sequence: TGTGCCATCAGTGAGTCACCCGGGGGGGCCGTCTACGAGCAGTACTTC. Its protein product is CAISESPGGAVYEQYF.

The chain links TRBV5-4 to TRBJ2-5; TRBD1 is a possible D gene (6 bases). The CDR3 extends over 14 amino acids. The germline V gene encodes CDR1 SGHNT and CDR2 YYREEE (reference sequence). The ends were cut back, 4 bases at V and 3 bases at J, with 13 bases in the middle. This chain's CDR3 is CASSHQGGEETQYF. DNA of the CDR3: TGTGCCAGCAGCCACCAAGGGGGAGAAGAGACCCAGTACTTC.

The rearrangement links TRBV4-1 to TRBJ1-5; D remains ambiguous. The CDR3 contains 14 residues. Trimming removed 1 base from V and 7 bases from J, with 11 bases in between. Germline CDR1 MGHRA, CDR2 YSYEKL. The DNA for the CDR3 is TGCGCCAGCAGCCAAGCTTCGGGGAAACAGCCCCAGCATTTT. This sequence encodes CASSQASGKQPQHF.

The chain carries TRBV5-1 and TRBJ2-2; tentatively, D is TRBD1 (6 bases). V shed 6 bases and J shed 3 bases, with 9 bases lying between them. The germline gives CDR1 SGHRS, CDR2 YFSETQ. This CDR3 is 13 amino acids long. CDR3 sequence (DNA): TGCGCCAGCACAAGACAGGACACCGGGGAGCTGTTTTTT. Its translation: CASTRQDTGELFF.

Turning to this clone: The sample has other DNA sequences that encode this CDR3 too. The chain recombines TRBV7-2 with TRBJ1-1; D uncertain. Germline CDR1 and CDR2: SGHTA and FQGNSA. The CDR3 has 15 amino acids. V was clipped by 5 bases and J by 0 bases, with 13 bases between them. The CDR3 DNA reads as TGTGCCAGCAGCCTTGGTTCGGGTATGAACACTGAAGCTTTCTTT. It translates to CASSLGSGMNTEAFF.

The chain is built from TRBV9 and TRBJ2-5; 12 bases line up with TRBD2. The CDR3 extends over 14 amino acids. CDR1 is SGDLS, CDR2 YYNGEE, per germline. The V gene end was trimmed by 5 bases and the J gene end by 5 bases; junction bases not matched to a gene: 4. The CDR3 region is CASSRLAGVETQYF. The CDR3 nucleotides are TGTGCCAGCAGTCGACTAGCGGGAGTGGAGACCCAGTACTTC.

CDR3 residues: CSVEVTGQGWDNEQFF. CDR3 nucleotide sequence: TGCAGCGTTGAAGTGACGGGACAGGGTTGGGACAATGAGCAGTTCTTC. V is TRBV29-1 and J is TRBJ2-1; 9 bases line up with TRBD1. The CDR3 loop spans 16 amino acids. The germline V gene encodes CDR1 SQVTM and CDR2 ANQGSEA. V lost 1 base to trimming and J lost 5 bases; unmatched junction nucleotides: 9.

This chain uses TRBV10-3 with TRBJ1-2, with D possibly being TRBD1 (5 bases). The length of the CDR3 is 14 residues. The ends were cut back, 7 bases at V and 2 bases at J, with 14 bases in the middle. Germline values: CDR1 ENHRY, CDR2 SYGVKD. The CDR3 DNA follows: TGTGCCATCACCACGGACACCTTGAACTATGGCTACACCTTC. It codes for CAITTDTLNYGYTF.

The CDR3 loop reads CASSPGVSSYNEQFF. DNA of the CDR3: TGTGCCAGCAGCCCCGGGGTTAGCTCCTACAATGAGCAGTTCTTC. This chain uses TRBV7-3 with TRBJ2-1; TRBD2 might be the D (5 bases). The length of the CDR3 is 15 residues. Germline loops: CDR1 SGHTA, CDR2 FQGTGA. Trimming pared 5 bases from V and 0 bases from J, leaving 11 bases between.

The rearrangement joins TRBV9 to TRBJ1-4; 9 positions match TRBD1. The germline V gene has CDR1 SGDLS and CDR2 YYNGEE. Trimming took 4 bases from V and 8 from J; bases not matched to a gene: 6. The CDR3 extends over 14 amino acids. In DNA, the CDR3 is TGTGCCAGCAGCCCGGGACAGGGAAGAGAAAAACTGTTTTTT. As protein: CASSPGQGREKLFF.

V and J are TRBV6-5 and TRBJ2-5, with D maybe TRBD1 (5 bases). The DNA end favors TRBJ2-7, so the J call may be wrong. From germline, CDR1 is MNHEY and CDR2 SVGAGI. CDR3 size: 15 residues. The CDR3 sequence: CASSYSSGFAYEQYF. The DNA of the CDR3 is TGTGCCAGCAGTTACTCATCAGGGTTTGCCTACGAGCAGTACTTC.

The chain links TRBV5-1 to TRBJ2-2; maybe TRBD1 (6 bases). Germline V gives CDR1 SGHRS, CDR2 YFSETQ. V was shortened by 0 bases and J by 5 bases, with 11 bases between the two germline ends. This CDR3 comprises 15 residues. This CDR3 reads CASSLVGAATGELFF. The CDR3 nucleotides are TGCGCCAGCAGCTTGGTGGGGGCAGCAACCGGGGAGCTGTTTTTT.

The chain links TRBV25-1 to TRBJ2-7, with 12 bases fitting TRBD1. Per germline, CDR1 MGHDK and CDR2 SYGVNS. The CDR3 consists of 14 residues. Germline trimming cut 6 bases from V and 7 bases from J; bases unmatched to any gene: 7. The CDR3 loop is CASRGTGGSREQYF. The CDR3, as DNA: TGTGCCAGCAGGGGGACAGGGGGCTCGAGGGAGCAGTACTTC.

In DNA, the CDR3 is TGTGCCAGCAGCGGACAGATATACAATGAGCAGTTCTTC. Its protein is CASSGQIYNEQFF. The V call is TRBV2, the J call TRBJ2-1; TRBD1 is a possible D gene (6 bases). Trimming took off 6 bases at V and 4 bases at J, with 10 bases between the two ends. There are 13 residues in the CDR3. Germline assignment: CDR1 SNHLY and CDR2 FYNNEI.

The chain joins TRBV7-6 to TRBJ2-1, with 11 bases matching TRBD1. CDR3 length: 15 residues. Germline CDR1 and CDR2: SGHVS and FNYEAQ. V lost 1 base, J lost 9 bases, and 5 bases stayed unmatched. The CDR3 is CASSLGGTGGGEQFF. CDR3 in DNA: TGTGCCAGCAGCTTAGGTGGGACAGGGGGAGGTGAGCAGTTCTTC.

The genes are TRBV25-1 and TRBJ2-7; TRBD1 aligns across 7 bases. Germline CDR1 and CDR2: MGHDK and SYGVNS. Unmatched junction bases numbered 9, after V lost 3 bases and J lost 4 bases. The CDR3 extends over 15 amino acids. The CDR3 protein is CASSDFRQGGYEQYF. CDR3 coding DNA: TGTGCCAGCAGTGACTTTCGACAGGGCGGGTACGAGCAGTACTTC.

The chain uses TRBV5-5 and TRBJ2-5; no definite D call. The CDR3 consists of 14 residues. Germline CDR1 is SGHKS and CDR2 is YYEKEE (reference sequence). The germline V and J ends were trimmed by 0 bases and 5 bases, with 11 bases remaining between them. The CDR3 coding sequence is TGTGCCAGCAGCTTGGACGGCCAAGCGGAGACCCAGTACTTC. It translates to CASSLDGQAETQYF.

The chain carries TRBV6-1 and TRBJ2-5; perhaps TRBD2 as D (6 bases). This CDR3 comprises 14 residues. The V gene's germline CDR1 is MNHNS and CDR2 SASEGT. V lost 0 bases and J lost 5, with 10 bases in between. The CDR3 here is CASSEAGDFETQYF. CDR3 nucleotide sequence: TGTGCCAGCAGTGAAGCGGGGGACTTTGAGACCCAGTACTTC.

The chain combines TRBV5-8 with TRBJ1-2, with D perhaps TRBD1 (5 bases). The V end lost 6 bases, the J end lost 3 bases, and 15 bases lay between the germline ends. The CDR3 length is 14 residues. The germline gives CDR1 SGHTS, CDR2 YDEGEE. The CDR3 DNA reads TGTGCCAGCACCCGTCGGGGAGGGGACTATGGCTACACCTTC. Amino acid sequence: CASTRRGGDYGYTF.